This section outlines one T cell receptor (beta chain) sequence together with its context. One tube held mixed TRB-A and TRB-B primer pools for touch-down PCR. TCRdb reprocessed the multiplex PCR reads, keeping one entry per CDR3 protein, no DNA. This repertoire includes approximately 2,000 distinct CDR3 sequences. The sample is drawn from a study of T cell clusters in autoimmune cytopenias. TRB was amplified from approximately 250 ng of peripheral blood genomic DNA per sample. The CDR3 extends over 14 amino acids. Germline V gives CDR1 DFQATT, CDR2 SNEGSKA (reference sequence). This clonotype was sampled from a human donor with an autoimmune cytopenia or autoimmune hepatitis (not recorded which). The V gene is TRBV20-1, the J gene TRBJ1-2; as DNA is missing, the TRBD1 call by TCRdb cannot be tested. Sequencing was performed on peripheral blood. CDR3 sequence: CSARDPWGNYGYTF.